This TCR beta chain comes out of a study of cytomegalovirus exposure and HLA in healthy donors (dated by TCRdb to about 2017). Background on the whole study: An earlier analysis of some 620 of the donors reported around 280 Gb of sequence data and around 100 million unique TCR beta sequences obtained from approximately 180 million T cells. About 330 gigabases of sequencing data and approximately 92 million unique TCR sequences made up an early release that covered 500 to 650 HLA-typed donors. Of the roughly 400 genotyped donors, 65% to 90% were placed in the genetic ancestry cluster associated with self-reported Caucasian donors. The aim of the study was to test whether cataloging public T cell receptors could identify signatures of past pathogen exposure. The study used immunosequencing to profile the T cell repertoires of 666 subjects and linked those repertoires to cytomegalovirus serostatus. Besides the first cohort of some 670 subjects, a separate validation cohort made up of 120 different subjects was used. To predict cytomegalovirus infection status, the study combined high-throughput TCR immunosequencing, statistical association of individual TCRs with disease status, and machine learning. In a later analysis, previously published TCR beta repertoires from fewer than 750 donors were re-analyzed and high-resolution HLA genotyping was added so that TCR occurrence patterns could be studied. The later analysis used no new phenotypic data to find candidate immune exposures, relying instead on TCR beta sequences and their occurrence across donors. An earlier analysis of about 600 of the donors used high-throughput TCR beta sequencing to judge whether each TCR beta V gene segment behaved as functional or pseudogenic. Alongside the repertoire data, information on donor age, sex, ethnicity and CMV serostatus was compiled. Genome-wide SNP genotypes for about three fifths of the roughly 670 donors were used in a later genetic analysis, which treated that subset as a discovery cohort. All discovery cohort repertoires had been generated using a single sequencing platform. HLA typing included class I and class II loci at four-digit resolution. The number of donors typed differed by locus, with roughly 620-640 for A, B, C, DRB1 and DQB1, 522 for DQA1, nearly 610 for DPA1, and 400 to 490 for DPB1. Four to six DR-DQ haplotypes were handled as single units for association and clustering, since linkage in the cohort was strong. On average, about 240,000 unique TCR beta nucleotide sequences were sequenced per donor among 398 genotyped donors of the cohort, with approximately 18% of those sequences being non-productive.

The library relied on the immunoSEQ multiplex PCR assay. For the multiplex PCR, a mixture combining 60 forward primers for TCR Vbeta segments and 13 reverse primers for TCR Jbeta segments was used. The CDR3 region of rearranged TCR beta genes was amplified from genomic DNA with a multiplex PCR assay. The amplified TCR beta libraries were sequenced on the Illumina HiSeq System as 87-base-pair reads. The original methods were these. Across the 640 or so repertoires, a later analysis counted some 81 million unique TCR beta chains, roughly 11 million of which were shared by at least two donors. To remove PCR and sequencing errors, raw reads were error-corrected and collapsed into unique sequences using a nearest-neighbor algorithm that merged closely related sequences. CDR3 sequences were aligned to IMGT reference sequences to assign V, D and J gene segments. For a sequence to be retained, a match of at least six nucleotides to both a V gene segment and a J gene segment was required. Rearrangements were classified as productive when the CDR3 lacked stop codons and remained in frame with V and J, and all other rearrangements were classified as non-productive. CDR3 was defined according to IMGT convention as the region running from the second conserved V-encoded cysteine to the conserved J-encoded phenylalanine. The earlier analysis of about 530 of the donors excluded any sequence lacking an unambiguous match to a single V gene segment. In an earlier analysis of roughly 600 of the donors, a V segment was called functional when productive rearrangements were above 56.7%, and segregating when the standard deviation between donors exceeded 5%. To diagnose cytomegalovirus status from the catalog of TCR beta chain sequences, a statistical classification framework was built. In a later analysis, TCR nucleotide sequences were compared against IMGT/GENE-DB human TR gene sequences so that V and J genes could be assigned. The TCRdist pipeline was used in a later analysis to assign CDR3 sequences and most-parsimonious VDJ recombination scenarios. In a later analysis, each TCR beta chain was defined by its CDR3 amino acid sequence together with its V-gene family, and reads without a unique V-gene family were excluded. To address suspected cross-contamination and a sequencing artifact, a later analysis removed around 600 highly shared, low-generation-probability nucleotide sequences. A later analysis calculated a clonal expansion index for each public chain from normalized within-repertoire ranks of inferred template counts. In a later analysis, generation probabilities were computed with a VDJ recombination model fitted to out-of-frame rearrangements, and the resulting probabilities were checked against IGoR. Hypergeometric tests were used in a later analysis to score TCR-TCR, TCR-HLA and TCR-CMV co-occurrence, with a repertoire-size bias correction applied to the TCR pairs. To estimate false discovery rates, a later analysis permuted the HLA or CMV assignments 20 times. In a later analysis, co-occurring TCRs were grouped with DBSCAN, and TCRdist sequence similarity was added when clustering was performed within HLA-allele-positive subsets. For co-occurrence clustering, repertoires with fewer than 30,000 or more than 120,000 public chains were excluded, along with five repertoires with anomalous nucleotide sharing. What TCRdb holds here is the immuneACCESS table cut down to in-frame rearrangements. Part of the clones is not present; checked against another copy, under half of the missing clones reflect an unresolved V gene, and the others are unexplained. The DNA was the basis for D and trimming; V, J and clone size are from that table. This sample lists more than 85,000 clones; about 80% were detected once. More than 1.5% of the sample is in the top ten clones.

The cohort comprised 550 to 700 healthy bone marrow donors. At the time of sampling, every cohort member was nominally healthy, though immune exposures that went unrecorded were likely present. The donor was CMV seronegative and was included in the group of 352 seronegative cohort members. Each donor provided a peripheral blood sample, and peripheral blood mononuclear cells were used for TCR beta sequencing. The Qiagen DNeasy Blood Extraction Kit was used to extract genomic DNA from the blood cell samples. Here is what the overall study found, with its caveats: Correlated functional status among segregating V segments might reflect linkage disequilibrium, but an unknown experimental factor could not be ruled out. Because HLA typing was missing for some donors at each locus, association tests included only the typed subset. A later analysis reported that several top co-occurrence clusters appeared linked to parvovirus B19, influenza, CMV and Epstein-Barr virus. A total of 150 to 200 TCR beta chains were listed by the study as associated with cytomegalovirus. In a later analysis, 16,951 TCR beta sequences were associated with specific HLA alleles at a false discovery rate of 0.05. Assigning TCR associations to individual alleles was difficult when HLA alleles, especially DR and DQ, strongly co-occurred. The cohort was sequenced for TCR beta chains only, and without alpha or paired-chain data the features that could be detected were limited. Three of the identified cytomegalovirus-associated TCR beta chains were confirmed in vitro to be specific for cytomegalovirus antigens. The classifier was reported to diagnose cytomegalovirus status with high specificity and sensitivity in both the original cohort and the validation cohort. According to a later analysis, most CMV-associated TCR beta chains appeared to be HLA-restricted, and the HLA associations seemed to be driven largely by CMV exposure. In a later analysis, TCR association rates were found to vary across HLA loci, with the most associated TCRs seen for DRB1 alleles and the fewest for HLA-C alleles. The sequencing pipeline was judged likely to have produced a cluster of highly shared sequence variants as a technical artifact. The only immune exposure information available for the cohort was CMV serostatus. A further reported finding was that TCR beta sequences accurately predicted the HLA-A and HLA-B alleles for most subjects in the first cohort. Most TCR sequences were seen in very few donors, while some public TCRs were found in many individuals. The earlier analysis of 587 of the donors excluded approximately 15 rarely observed V segments, including chromosome 9 orphons, because counts were too low. Broadly in line with IMGT annotations, most TCR beta V segments showed up in productive rearrangements about 87% or about 30% of the time in an earlier analysis of 587 of the donors. In a later analysis, HLA-associated TCR beta chains showed more clonal expansion and lower generation probabilities than non-associated chains that were equally common. Sequencing depth was assumed to be roughly uniform across donors in the presence/absence analyses, though that assumption may not hold. In a later genetic analysis, a missense DCLRE1C variant was associated with V-gene and J-gene trimming of TCR beta chains, and the association was replicated in an independent cohort. The authors suggested that the approach could potentially be extended to other disease states and immunological phenotypes. In a later genetic analysis, fewer N-insertions in productive TCRs were reported among donors in an Asian-associated ancestry cluster than the roughly 710-donor mean.

Notes on this clone: The clone's antigen remains unknown. No quality values exist for individual bases; no much larger clone is one base distant.

Sequencing input: PBMCs. The source of this sequence is a man between 35 and 55 years old in good health and CMV-seronegative.

The CDR3 is CASRWTGETDTQYF. The DNA sequence follows: TGTGCCAGCAGATGGACAGGGGAAACAGATACGCAGTATTTT. The rearranged segments are TRBV2 and TRBJ2-3; the junction holds 9 bases that match TRBD1. The CDR3 starts with the cysteine, ends with the phenylalanine, and has 14 residues. The entry retains the CDR3 DNA only, 42 bases that are in frame from base 1. The germline V gene supplies CDR1 SNHLY and CDR2 FYNNEI. The germline V end is reduced by 6 bases and the J end by 3 bases; junction bases left unmatched: 4.